Following are 5 T cell receptor beta chains from one sample sequenced in a study of blood T cells in healthy people across ages. Primed by a sample-barcoded 5' primer and a J-beta primer mix, a second PCR proceeded for roughly 6 to 12 cycles. TCRdb re-called the 5' RACE reads through MiXCR, storing one row per CDR3 protein. The sample includes 710,000 or so distinct CDR3 sequences, 20% to 25% of them seen just once. The sequenced material came from blood. The receptors stem from a man aged 65 to 85 in good health.

Only a few counts were recorded for this clonotype. The V and J genes are TRBV6-1 and TRBJ1-2; D is perhaps TRBD1 (5 bases). Trimming stripped 2 bases from V and 4 bases from J, with 11 bases between. Germline V gives CDR1 MNHNS, CDR2 SASEGT. The CDR3 is 14 amino acids. CDR3 sequence (DNA): TGTGCCAGCAGTGAAAGGCAGGGCCCCTATGGCTACACCTTC. As protein: CASSERQGPYGYTF.

This clonotype was detected many times. The chain recombines TRBV4-1 with TRBJ1-1; no firm D call. Trimming removed 3 bases from V and 0 bases from J, with 17 bases in between. The CDR3 loop spans 17 amino acids. Germline loops: CDR1 MGHRA, CDR2 YSYEKL. In DNA form, the CDR3 reads TGCGCCAGCAGCCATCTGATCCGGGCCAAGCTGAACACTGAAGCTTTCTTT. Encoded protein: CASSHLIRAKLNTEAFF.

The chain couples TRBV6-1 to TRBJ2-5; D unclear. Trimming removed 5 bases at V and 2 bases at J, with 15 bases between. There are 15 residues in the CDR3. Looked up from germline, CDR1 is MNHNS and CDR2 is SASEGT. In DNA form, the CDR3 reads TGTGCCAGCAGTCCCTACTGGACCACACAAGAGACCCAGTACTTC. Translated: CASSPYWTTQETQYF.

The chain is built from TRBV4-2 and TRBJ2-3, with 11 bases identical to TRBD2. The length of the CDR3 is 16 residues. Unmatched junction bases numbered 3, after V lost 4 bases and J lost 0 bases. Germline values: CDR1 LGHNA, CDR2 YNFKEQ. CDR3 bases: TGTGCCAGCAGCCCACTAGCGGGAGCCAGCACAGATACGCAGTATTTT. It codes for CASSPLAGASTDTQYF.

This sequence joins TRBV6-1 and TRBJ2-3; no definite D call. This CDR3 region has 15 residues. The germline V and J ends were trimmed by 1 base and 2 bases, with 10 bases remaining between them. The germline CDR1 and CDR2 sequences are MNHNS and SASEGT. The CDR3 bases are TGTGCCAGCAGTGAAGTTTCCCGGTACACAGATACGCAGTATTTT. As protein: CASSEVSRYTDTQYF.